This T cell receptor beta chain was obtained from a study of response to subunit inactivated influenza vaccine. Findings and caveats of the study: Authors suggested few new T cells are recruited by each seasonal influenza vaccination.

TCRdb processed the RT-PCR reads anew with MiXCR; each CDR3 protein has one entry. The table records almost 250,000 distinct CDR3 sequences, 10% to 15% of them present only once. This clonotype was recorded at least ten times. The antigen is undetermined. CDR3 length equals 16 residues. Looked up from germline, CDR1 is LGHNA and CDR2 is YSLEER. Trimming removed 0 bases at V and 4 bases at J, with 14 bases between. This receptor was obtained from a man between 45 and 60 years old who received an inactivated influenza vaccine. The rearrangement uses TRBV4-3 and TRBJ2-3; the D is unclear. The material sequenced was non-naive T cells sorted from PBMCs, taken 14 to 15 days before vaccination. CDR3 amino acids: CASSQDRAQGPDTQYF. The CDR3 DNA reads TGCGCCAGCAGCCAAGATCGAGCCCAAGGGCCAGATACGCAGTATTTT.